This TCR beta chain appears in the sequencing data of a study of cytomegalovirus exposure and HLA in healthy donors. Study findings and constraints: Among TCR beta chains, those listed as cytomegalovirus-associated numbered about 150. TCR beta sequences reportedly predicted the HLA-A and HLA-B alleles of most subjects accurately.

Of note for this clone: Its antigen is unknown.

A multiplex PCR was run with 60 Vbeta primers and 13 Jbeta primers. The repertoire was sequenced with immunoSEQ multiplex PCR; TCRdb's copy has only in-frame clones and lacks some. The table shows more than 95,000 clones, with about 79% occurring only once. This CDR3 is 15 amino acids long. V was pared by 1 base and J by 5 bases, with 6 bases of the junction left unmatched. CDR1 SGHVS and CDR2 FNYEAQ come from the germline V gene. This clonotype was sampled from a man aged 55 to 70 in good health and CMV-seropositive. The V call is TRBV7-6, the J call TRBJ2-5; TRBD2 aligns across 8 bases. Sequenced: PBMCs. The CDR3: CASSLVHRGGETQYF. CDR3 bases: TGTGCCAGCAGCTTAGTACATCGGGGGGGGGAGACCCAGTACTTC.